A single sample gave rise to the 10 T cell receptor beta chains below, sequenced in a study of T cell repertoires in cytomegalovirus infection. These receptors have no identified antigens. TCRdb redid the calling of the reads with MiXCR, one entry per CDR3 protein. The sample lists roughly 280,000 distinct CDR3 sequences, roughly a fifth occurring once. Here the sequenced sample was cultured PBMCs, taken from culture after CMV antigen stimulation. All receptors derive from a human donor in good health (CMV status not recorded). Some clones in this sample may be carry-over from other donors' samples.

This CDR3 is CASSLAGLGHTDTQYF. CDR3 DNA sequence: TGTGCCAGCAGCTTGGCGGGACTAGGCCACACAGATACGCAGTATTTT. The chain combines TRBV5-6 with TRBJ2-3; the match to TRBD2 covers 8 bases. Germline V gives CDR1 SGHDT, CDR2 YYEEEE. The CDR3 is 16 amino acids. With V trimmed by 0 bases and J by 2 bases, 5 bases remained unmatched.

A few counts support this clonotype. The rearrangement uses TRBV3-1 and TRBJ1-1; D uncertain. Germline-derived CDR1 and CDR2 are LGHDT and YNNKEL (reference sequence). The length of the CDR3 is 14 residues. The V end was cut by 1 base, the J end by 9 bases, with 15 bases between. This CDR3 reads CASSQVPGALKAFF. CDR3 DNA sequence: TGTGCCAGCAGCCAAGTACCGGGAGCCTTGAAAGCTTTCTTT.

This clonotype appeared many times. The chain couples TRBV7-2 to TRBJ2-2; D is perhaps TRBD2 (5 bases). The CDR3 covers 16 residues. Germline CDR1 reads SGHTA; CDR2 reads FQGNSA. V was cut by 0 bases and J by 1 base, with 9 bases left in between. CDR3 sequence reads: CASSLAGVVNTGELFF. Written as DNA, the CDR3 is TGTGCCAGCAGCTTAGCCGGGGTGGTGAACACCGGGGAGCTGTTTTTT.

This clonotype was seen repeatedly, ten times or more. V gene TRBV7-2 combines with J gene TRBJ2-5, with a possible D match to TRBD1 (5 bases). The CDR3 has 15 amino acids. Germline V gene lookup returns CDR1 SGHTA and CDR2 FQGNSA. V was pared by 2 bases and J by 0 bases, with 10 bases between. CDR3 protein: CASSLRVGDQETQYF. Here the CDR3 DNA reads TGTGCCAGCAGCTTAAGGGTAGGGGACCAAGAGACCCAGTACTTC.

The chain carries TRBV19 and TRBJ2-5; 7 bases map to TRBD2. The V gene end was trimmed by 6 bases and the J gene end by 3 bases; junction bases not matched to a gene: 7. The germline CDR1 and CDR2 sequences are LNHDA and SQIVND (reference sequence). The CDR3 is 14 residues long. The CDR3 here is CASRGKGREETQYF. The CDR3 DNA reads TGTGCCAGTAGAGGTAAAGGGAGGGAAGAGACCCAGTACTTC.

At least ten counts were recorded for this clonotype. The chain joins TRBV28 to TRBJ1-4, with D perhaps TRBD1 (5 bases). V lost 2 bases and J lost 8, with 18 bases in between. CDR3 length: 16 residues. Germline CDR1 is MDHEN and CDR2 is SYDVKM. CDR3 region: CASSLGFSGGVEKLFF. The CDR3, as DNA: TGTGCCAGCAGTTTAGGGTTTTCGGGGGGAGTCGAAAAACTGTTTTTT.

Turning to this clonotype: A read error may explain this, as a much larger clone is one base away. The V call is TRBV7-2, the J call TRBJ1-2, with D maybe TRBD1 (5 bases). The CDR3 loop spans 14 amino acids. Trimming took off 3 bases at V and 8 bases at J, with 16 bases between the two ends. Germline V lookup: CDR1 SGHTA, CDR2 FQGNSA. The DNA for the CDR3 is TGTGCCAGCAGCTTGTCCCGGGGCTTGTGGGGCTACACCTTC. Translating gives CASSLSRGLWGYTF.

A few counts support this clonotype. The CDR3 loop reads CASSVAGVLFF. In DNA form, the CDR3 reads TGTGCCAGCAGTGTTGCAGGAGTCTTGTTCTTC. V and J are TRBV14 and TRBJ2-1; D remains unclear. Germline loops: CDR1 SGHDN, CDR2 FVKESK. Trimming removed 6 bases from V and 15 bases from J, with 15 bases in between. The CDR3 is 11 amino acids.

The V gene is TRBV27, the J gene TRBJ2-1; a weak D match, TRBD2 (5 bases). V lost 3 bases and J lost 0, with 9 bases in between. The CDR3 extends over 15 amino acids. Germline CDR1 MNHEY, CDR2 SMNVEV (reference sequence). CDR3 bases: TGTGCCAGCAGTTTCGGGGTAGTCTCCTACAATGAGCAGTTCTTC. It encodes CASSFGVVSYNEQFF.

This clonotype was observed a few times. J is TRBJ2-3 and V is TRBV5-1; D is perhaps TRBD2 (6 bases). The CDR3 is 15 residues long. The V gene's germline CDR1 is SGHRS and CDR2 YFSETQ. The ends were cut back, 4 bases at V and 0 bases at J, with 12 bases in the middle. As DNA, the CDR3 is TGCGCCAGCAGCCCACGCGGGGACAGCACAGATACGCAGTATTTT. Residues: CASSPRGDSTDTQYF.